Listed below are T cell receptor beta chains from one sample, sequenced in a study of blood T cell repertoires in COVID-19. This table comes from immunoSEQ multiplex PCR, and its TCRdb copy is limited to in-frame clones, with some not included. The sample has more than 150,000 clones, about four fifths seen once. The sample was peripheral blood. The receptors originated from a man between 60 and 75 years old with acute or convalescent COVID-19. Both conserved end residues are part of each CDR3. The D gene is left open where the match is weak. Size tells how often a clone was seen (once, few, many) or the class of an expanded clone, and some rows leave it out.

V gene	D gene	J gene	clone size	CDR3 length	CDR3 protein	CDR3 DNA
TRBV6-6	NA	TRBJ2-3	once	14	CASKAGALTDTQYF	TGTGCCAGCAAGGCGGGGGCCCTCACAGATACGCAGTATTTT
TRBV28	TRBD2	TRBJ2-1	NA	15	CASSLTPGLGNEQFF	TGTGCCAGCAGTTTAACCCCGGGACTAGGGAATGAGCAGTTCTTC
TRBV19	TRBD1	TRBJ1-6	few	15	CASSIGWTGKLPLHF	TGTGCCAGTAGTATAGGGTGGACAGGGAAGTTGCCCCTCCACTTT
TRBV7-9	NA	TRBJ2-5	NA	15	CASSPRMGQLETQYF	TGTGCCAGCAGCCCTCGGATGGGGCAGCTAGAGACCCAGTACTTC
TRBV4-1	TRBD1	TRBJ1-4	NA	14	CASSQTGGSEKLFF	TGCGCCAGCAGCCAGACAGGGGGGAGTGAAAAACTGTTTTTT
TRBV14	NA	TRBJ2-1	NA	15	CASSQVTGSYNEQFF	TGTGCCAGCAGCCAAGTTACGGGGTCCTACAATGAGCAGTTCTTC
TRBV6-2/TRBV6-3	TRBD1	TRBJ1-1	NA	15	CASSYGGTGATEAFF	TGTGCCAGCAGTTACGGGGGGACAGGGGCGACTGAAGCTTTCTTT
TRBV6-5	TRBD1	TRBJ1-1	once	15	CASSSKGAANTEAFF	TGTGCCAGCAGTAGTAAGGGGGCAGCGAACACTGAAGCTTTCTTT
TRBV6-5	NA	TRBJ2-1	NA	12	CASRDTSHEQFF	TGTGCCAGCAGGGACACTAGCCATGAGCAGTTCTTC
TRBV24-1	NA	TRBJ2-2	many	16	CATSDLVWGGTGELFF	TGTGCCACCAGTGATTTGGTCTGGGGAGGTACCGGGGAGCTGTTTTTT
TRBV4-2	TRBD2	TRBJ2-7	NA	17	CASSQDPGTSGPYEQYF	TGTGCCAGCAGCCAAGATCCGGGGACTAGCGGACCCTACGAGCAGTACTTC
TRBV5-6	TRBD1	TRBJ1-2	NA	13	CASSLGTGYGYTF	TGTGCCAGCAGCTTAGGGACAGGCTATGGCTACACCTTC
TRBV5-1	TRBD1	TRBJ1-4	once	15	CASSSSGTGVEKLFF	TGCGCCAGCAGCTCATCCGGGACAGGGGTTGAAAAACTGTTTTTT
TRBV27	TRBD1	TRBJ1-2	NA	15	CASSSHRDRGKGYTF	TGTGCCAGCAGTTCCCACCGGGACAGGGGCAAAGGCTACACCTTC
TRBV6-2/TRBV6-3	TRBD1	TRBJ2-2	NA	16	CASSATGGFNTGELFF	TGTGCCAGCAGTGCCACAGGGGGATTTAACACCGGGGAGCTGTTTTTT
TRBV5-4	NA	TRBJ1-1	NA	13	CASSDTENTEAFF	TGTGCCAGCAGCGACACAGAGAACACTGAAGCTTTCTTT
TRBV5-1	NA	TRBJ1-4	NA	15	CASSTTGSQGEKLFF	TGCGCCAGCAGCACGACAGGCTCCCAGGGGGAAAAACTGTTTTTT
TRBV5-1	TRBD1	TRBJ1-2	NA	14	CASSPTGPNYGYTF	TGCGCCAGCAGCCCGACAGGGCCCAACTATGGCTACACCTTC
TRBV28	NA	TRBJ2-1	NA	12	CASSLVAHEQFF	TGTGCCAGCAGTTTAGTAGCCCATGAGCAGTTCTTC
TRBV4-2	NA	TRBJ1-1	NA	16	CASSSLPRGGNTEAFF	TGTGCCAGCAGCTCTCTCCCCCGGGGGGGGAACACTGAAGCTTTCTTT
TRBV7-9	TRBD1	TRBJ2-3	NA	15	CASSPGQGRTDTQYF	TGTGCCAGCAGCCCCGGACAGGGGAGGACAGATACGCAGTATTTT
TRBV10-3	NA	TRBJ2-7	NA	13	CAMRGPSRGEQYF	TGTGCCATGCGGGGACCCTCCCGTGGCGAGCAGTACTTC
TRBV4-1	NA	TRBJ1-5	NA	17	CASSQGSPPLSNQPQHF	TGCGCCAGCAGCCAAGGTTCTCCCCCTCTTAGCAATCAGCCCCAGCATTTT
TRBV24-1	NA	TRBJ2-2	NA	12	CATSYPTGELFF	TGTGCCACCAGTTATCCCACCGGGGAGCTGTTTTTT
TRBV1	NA	TRBJ2-2	NA	14	CTSSQGASTGELFF	TGCACCAGCAGCCAAGGCGCTAGCACCGGGGAGCTGTTTTTT
TRBV28	TRBD1	TRBJ1-6	NA	13	CASRGQFNSPLHF	TGTGCCAGCAGGGGACAGTTTAATTCACCCCTCCACTTT
TRBV5-6	NA	TRBJ1-2	once	14	CASSLRPGVGGYTF	TGTGCCAGCAGCTTGCGTCCGGGGGTCGGTGGCTACACCTTC
TRBV20-1	NA	TRBJ2-7	once	14	CSASRPGVSYEQYF	TGCAGTGCTAGTAGGCCGGGAGTCTCCTACGAGCAGTACTTC
TRBV11-2	TRBD1	TRBJ2-1	once	15	CASSPPGQGTHEQFF	TGTGCCAGCAGTCCTCCGGGACAGGGGACTCATGAGCAGTTCTTC
TRBV30	NA	TRBJ1-2	few	15	CAWSATGFPNYGYTF	TGTGCCTGGAGTGCGACAGGTTTTCCTAACTATGGCTACACCTTC
TRBV10-3	NA	TRBJ2-3	NA	12	CAIKGDTDTQYF	TGTGCCATCAAGGGGGACACAGATACGCAGTATTTT
TRBV6-2/TRBV6-3	TRBD2	TRBJ2-7	NA	14	CASSSPGRAYEQYF	TGTGCCAGCAGTTCGCCCGGGAGGGCCTACGAGCAGTACTTC
TRBV2	TRBD2	TRBJ2-7	NA	19	CASRTNRGTSGRSSYEQYF	TGTGCCAGCAGGACCAACAGGGGGACTAGCGGGAGGAGCTCCTACGAGCAGTACTTC
TRBV19	NA	TRBJ1-5	NA	16	CASSIGTPYKYQPQHF	TGTGCCAGTAGTATAGGGACACCATATAAGTATCAGCCCCAGCATTTT
TRBV9	NA	TRBJ2-2	NA	13	CASSRSNTGELFF	TGTGCCAGCAGCCGGTCGAACACCGGGGAGCTGTTTTTT
TRBV18	NA	TRBJ1-5	NA	15	CASSAFTGLGQPQHF	TGTGCCAGCTCCGCGTTTACAGGGTTGGGTCAGCCCCAGCATTTT
TRBV24-1	NA	TRBJ1-5	NA	12	CATSDFGQPQHF	TGTGCCACCAGTGATTTCGGGCAGCCCCAGCATTTT
TRBV18	TRBD1	TRBJ1-2	NA	17	CASSPNMQTGANYGYTF	TGTGCCAGCTCACCAAATATGCAGACAGGGGCAAACTATGGCTACACCTTC
TRBV7-2	NA	TRBJ1-1	NA	17	CASSLDSGVPARGEAFF	TGTGCCAGCAGCTTAGATAGTGGGGTCCCAGCTCGGGGTGAAGCTTTCTTT
TRBV5-1	NA	TRBJ2-7	NA	13	CASSLLFGYEQYF	TGCGCCAGCAGCCTTCTTTTCGGCTACGAGCAGTACTTC
TRBV12-5	TRBD1	TRBJ2-7	NA	15	CASGRIPGQSYEQYF	TGTGCTAGTGGTAGGATCCCGGGACAGTCCTACGAGCAGTACTTC
TRBV6-5	NA	TRBJ1-2	once	13	CASTPGFTSGYTF	TGTGCCAGCACCCCAGGGTTTACTTCTGGCTACACCTTC
TRBV2	NA	TRBJ1-3	NA	15	CASSDGSYSGNTIYF	TGTGCCAGCAGTGACGGGAGTTACTCTGGAAACACCATATATTTT
TRBV30	NA	TRBJ1-4	once	15	CAWSTGDSSGEKLFF	TGTGCCTGGAGTACGGGGGACTCTTCGGGGGAAAAACTGTTTTTT
TRBV4-1	NA	TRBJ1-4	few	13	CASSQVTQGKLFF	TGCGCCAGCAGCCAAGTAACCCAGGGAAAACTGTTTTTT
TRBV12-3/TRBV12-4	NA	TRBJ2-7	NA	12	CASSSYSYEQYF	TGTGCCAGCAGTTCGTACTCCTACGAGCAGTACTTC
TRBV10-1	TRBD1	TRBJ2-7	NA	13	CAISDRGGDEQYF	TGCGCCATCTCGGACAGGGGAGGTGACGAGCAGTACTTC
TRBV11-2	TRBD1	TRBJ1-6	NA	16	CASSLSGQGIYSPLHF	TGTGCCAGCAGCTTGTCGGGACAGGGAATATATTCACCCCTCCACTTT
TRBV9	TRBD2	TRBJ2-3	NA	17	CASSVELSGGTTDTQYF	TGTGCCAGCAGCGTAGAGTTGAGCGGGGGGACCACAGATACGCAGTATTTT
TRBV7-9	NA	TRBJ1-1	NA	12	CASSFGPSGAFF	TGTGCCAGCAGCTTTGGCCCGTCGGGAGCTTTCTTT
TRBV18	NA	TRBJ1-1	few	14	CASSPNEASGEAFF	TGTGCCAGCTCACCAAACGAGGCATCGGGAGAAGCTTTCTTT
TRBV7-2	TRBD2	TRBJ2-7	once	17	CASTETGTMKPFYEQYF	TGTGCCAGCACCGAGACCGGGACTATGAAGCCCTTCTACGAGCAGTACTTC
TRBV6-2/TRBV6-3	TRBD1	TRBJ1-1	NA	15	CASSFGTGGNTEAFF	TGTGCCAGCAGTTTCGGGACAGGGGGGAACACTGAAGCTTTCTTT
TRBV5-1	TRBD2	TRBJ2-3	once	18	CASSSGGTRPGRGDTQYF	TGCGCCAGCAGCTCGGGGGGGACGCGGCCAGGGAGGGGAGATACGCAGTATTTT